This T cell receptor beta chain was captured in a study of blood T cell repertoires in COVID-19 (TCRdb year 2020). For the study in its entirety: Samples covering the acute and convalescent phases of COVID-19 were provided by collaborators in the United States, Italy and Spain. The prospective study material was composed of cDNA or gDNA derived from T cells, B-cell-depleted T cells, or PBMCs. Subjects who had been exposed to COVID-19, were actively infected with it, or had recovered from it provided the deeply sampled blood TCRbeta repertoires that made up the dataset. The repertoires were released in a freely available public database meant as a resource for research on the immune response to SARS-CoV-2. The samples were drawn from the first 160 participants of the ongoing ImmuneRACE study and from about 1,200 subjects provided by 6 global collaborators. Sample metadata almost always included a de-identified subject ID, COVID-19 status, age in years and sex. HLA class I and class II types, where available, came from metadata supplied by the sample provider rather than from assay-based typing. General conclusions and limits of the study: How much clinical and demographic metadata was included differed by source and by participant, and the metadata was provided uncurated.

Collaborating institutions collected whole blood in K2EDTA tubes following their own protocols. For TCRbeta analysis, collaborators shipped samples as frozen whole blood, isolated PBMCs, or DNA extracted from either of those sample types. V is clipped by 1 base and J by 3 bases, and the sequence between their germline boundaries is 7 bases long. Inclusive of the bounding cysteine and phenylalanine, the CDR3 is 14 residues long. Of all the DNA, just the CDR3 is kept, 42 bases in frame from base 1. Per the germline V gene, SGHAT is the CDR1 and FQNNGV is the CDR2. TCRbeta CDR3 regions were amplified from genomic DNA by means of the immunoSEQ Assay, a bias-controlled multiplex PCR. Concerning the study's data processing: Nucleated cell counts per sample were estimated from amplification of reference gene primers within the assay. Sequence reads were collapsed and filtered to measure the absolute abundance of every unique TCRbeta CDR3 rearrangement. For each sample, productive Simpson clonality was calculated as the square root of Simpson's diversity index over productive rearrangements. The source is immuneACCESS, and TCRdb retained only in-frame sequences with V and J called. Part of the clones is not carried over; for the studies checked, unresolved V genes explain less than half of this, and the remainder is unexplained. That table furnishes V, J and clone size, whereas the DNA furnished D and trimming. The sample table shows 120,000 to 150,000 clones, and approximately 80% are seen once. The top ten constitute 8.8% of the sample.

In this sample, this clone turned up a few times. Its recognized antigen is unknown. Per-nucleotide qualities are absent, and no much larger clonotype sits a single base away. The V and J genes are TRBV11-2 and TRBJ2-1; possibly the D gene is TRBD1, per 5 matching bases. The sample was peripheral blood. This clonotype was obtained from an elderly woman in a cohort sampled during active or convalescent COVID-19. The nucleotide sequence reads TGTGCCAGCAGCTTAGGGACACTCTACAATGAGCAGTTCTTC. It encodes CASSLGTLYNEQFF.